Listed below are T cell receptor beta chains from one sample, sequenced in a study of control samples from healthy donors and cancer patients. Clones were sequenced by immunoSEQ multiplex PCR, and TCRdb holds only the in-frame ones, with some missing. This sample has some 120,000 clones; more than 75% occur once, and the top ten carry 2.5% to 3.5%. Sample: blood. The receptors were sampled from a man in his 60s in good health. Each CDR3 is given with its conserved first and last residue. The order of the fields is D gene, V gene, J gene, clone size, CDR3 protein, CDR3 DNA. A D gene is named only where the DNA matches it firmly. Size is omitted from some rows. Given values are once, few, many or a class for expanded clones.

>-|TRBV28|TRBJ1-6|-
CASTTNNSPLHF
TGTGCCAGCACGACTAATAATTCACCCCTCCACTTT
>-|TRBV28|TRBJ1-5|once
CASSSQVRNQPQHF
TGTGCCAGCAGTTCCCAGGTACGCAATCAGCCCCAGCATTTT
>TRBD2|TRBV27|TRBJ2-1|-
CASSLSSTSGGAYEQFF
TGTGCCAGCAGTTTATCCTCCACTAGCGGGGGGGCGTATGAGCAGTTCTTC
>-|TRBV27|TRBJ1-6|-
CASRSNSYNSPLHF
TGTGCCAGCAGGTCCAACTCCTATAATTCACCCCTCCACTTT
>-|TRBV25-1|TRBJ1-6|-
CASSPETLNNSPLHF
TGTGCCAGCAGTCCCGAGACATTGAATAATTCACCCCTCCACTTT
>TRBD1|TRBV3-1/TRBV3-2|TRBJ2-5|-
CASSRSGTGGLETQYF
TGTGCCAGCAGCCGTTCCGGGACAGGGGGCTTAGAGACCCAGTACTTC
>-|TRBV19|TRBJ2-1|-
CASRTGSSYNEQFF
TGTGCCAGTAGAACGGGGAGCTCCTACAATGAGCAGTTCTTC
>-|TRBV6-2/TRBV6-3|TRBJ1-1|-
CASSRFGGSTEAFF
TGTGCCAGCAGTCGCTTTGGGGGGAGCACTGAAGCTTTCTTT
>-|TRBV5-8|TRBJ1-4|-
CASSLGALENEKLFF
TGTGCCAGCAGCTTGGGGGCCCTAGAGAATGAAAAACTGTTTTTT
>-|TRBV7-9|TRBJ1-1|-
CASTTFGDTEAFF
TGTGCCAGCACCACCTTTGGAGACACTGAAGCTTTCTTT
>TRBD1|TRBV19|TRBJ1-5|-
CATVPSDRGYSNQPQHF
TGTGCCACCGTCCCGAGTGACAGGGGTTACAGCAATCAGCCCCAGCATTTT
>TRBD2|TRBV7-9|TRBJ2-1|few
CASSLFLGGASDEQFF
TGTGCCAGCAGCTTATTCCTCGGGGGGGCCTCGGATGAGCAGTTCTTC
>-|TRBV15|TRBJ2-7|-
CATSGGGSSYEQYF
TGTGCCACCAGCGGGGGCGGGAGCTCCTACGAGCAGTACTTC
>-|TRBV4-3|TRBJ2-7|-
CASSQEVSAGNEQYF
TGCGCCAGCAGCCAAGAAGTGTCGGCCGGGAACGAGCAGTACTTC
>TRBD1|TRBV6-1|TRBJ1-3|-
CASSEFRTGYGNTIYF
TGTGCCAGCAGTGAATTCAGGACAGGGTACGGAAACACCATATATTTT
>TRBD2|TRBV7-2|TRBJ2-3|-
CASSLASGTSTDTQYF
TGTGCCAGCAGCTTAGCTAGCGGGACTAGCACAGATACGCAGTATTTT
>TRBD1|TRBV29-1|TRBJ1-2|once
CSVGGTGVGYGYTF
TGCAGCGTGGGCGGGACAGGGGTCGGCTATGGCTACACCTTC
>-|TRBV28|TRBJ1-2|-
CASSPGTFPFGYTF
TGTGCCAGCAGTCCCGGGACATTCCCTTTTGGCTACACCTTC
>TRBD2|TRBV5-6|TRBJ2-1|-
CASRSLAGVSSYNEQFF
TGTGCCAGCAGGTCCCTAGCGGGGGTGAGCTCCTACAATGAGCAGTTCTTC
>-|TRBV3-1/TRBV3-2|TRBJ1-4|-
CASSQGSDRTEKLFF
TGTGCCAGCAGCCAGGGGTCCGACAGGACTGAAAAACTGTTTTTT
>TRBD1|TRBV4-1|TRBJ1-2|once
CASSQGTGGSYGYTF
TGCGCCAGCAGCCAAGGTACAGGGGGTTCGTATGGCTACACCTTC
>TRBD1|TRBV6-1|TRBJ2-2|-
CASVRQGAERELFF
TGTGCCAGCGTGAGACAGGGGGCGGAACGGGAGCTGTTTTTT
>TRBD2|TRBV18|TRBJ2-2|-
CASSPPTGGHAGELFF
TGTGCCAGCTCACCACCGACGGGGGGGCACGCCGGGGAGCTGTTTTTT
>-|TRBV27|TRBJ2-2|-
CASSLQANTGELFF
TGTGCCAGCAGTTTACAGGCGAACACCGGGGAGCTGTTTTTT
>TRBD1|TRBV19|TRBJ1-6|-
CASGQGESSPLHF
TGTGCCAGTGGACAGGGCGAGAGTTCACCCCTCCACTTT
>-|TRBV9|TRBJ1-4|-
CASSARRVDEKLFF
TGTGCCAGCAGCGCCCGCAGGGTAGATGAAAAACTGTTTTTT
>-|TRBV10-3|TRBJ1-1|-
CAISESLGEAFF
TGTGCCATCAGTGAGTCTCTGGGTGAAGCTTTCTTT
>-|TRBV2|TRBJ1-1|-
CASTLLTENTEAFF
TGTGCCAGCACCCTCCTGACAGAGAACACTGAAGCTTTCTTT
>-|TRBV7-9|TRBJ2-7|-
CASSPGTGTYEQYF
TGTGCCAGCAGCCCCGGGACGGGGACCTACGAGCAGTACTTC